This passage covers 11 T cell receptor beta chains from one sample sequenced in a study of T cells in Graves' hyperthyroidism and ophthalmopathy. RNA transcripts were the template for amplifying TCR beta CDR3 regions. A set of HTBI primers served as the primers for a first-round RT-PCR of the TCR CDR3. TCRdb reanalysed the multiplex PCR reads using MiXCR and keeps one entry per CDR3 protein. The sample gives roughly 580,000 distinct CDR3 sequences, approximately 15% of which show up once; almost 6% is in the top ten. Sample: blood. These receptors came from a woman in her 30s with Graves' hyperthyroidism that later progressed to Graves' ophthalmopathy.

This clonotype was recorded at least ten times. The chain links TRBV7-2 to TRBJ2-7; perhaps D is TRBD1 or TRBD2 (5 bases each). The CDR3 has 14 amino acids. Trimming shortened V by 7 bases and J by 4 bases, and 17 bases separated the two germline ends. Per germline, CDR1 SGHTA and CDR2 FQGNSA. The CDR3 DNA sequence: TGTGCCAGCACTGACGGGACGGATTTTTACGAGCAGTACTTC. This translates into CASTDGTDFYEQYF.

This clonotype appeared many times. The chain recombines TRBV28 with TRBJ2-6; a weak D match, TRBD1 (6 bases). The germline V gene encodes CDR1 MDHEN and CDR2 SYDVKM. The CDR3 contains 13 residues. V was clipped by 10 bases and J by 2 bases, with 9 bases between them. CDR3 protein: CATRGPGANVLTF. The CDR3 DNA reads as TGTGCCACCAGGGGCCCTGGGGCCAACGTCCTGACTTTC.

The chain links TRBV6-1 to TRBJ2-7; D perhaps matches TRBD2 (6 bases). V dropped 6 bases and J dropped 3 bases, with 12 bases sitting between them. Looked up from germline, CDR1 is MNHNS and CDR2 is SASEGT. CDR3 length: 13 amino acids. CDR3 residues: CASRPGANYEQYF. The CDR3 bases are TGTGCCAGCAGACCGGGAGCAAACTACGAGCAGTACTTC.

About this clonotype: This may come from a read error, since a much larger clone is one base off. The rearrangement joins TRBV20-1 to TRBJ2-3; D is unclear. CDR1 is DFQATT, CDR2 SNEGSKA, per germline (reference sequence). The CDR3 consists of 13 residues. The CDR3 is CGARDPSRKAQYF. The CDR3 nucleotides are TGCGGTGCTAGAGATCCCTCAAGAAAGGCGCAGTATTTT.

In its sample, this clonotype was seen many times. The chain links TRBV3-1 to TRBJ2-3; the D gene is possibly TRBD1 (6 bases). The CDR3 is 15 amino acids. In germline, CDR1 is LGHDT, CDR2 YNNKEL (reference sequence). V lost 0 bases and J 2 bases, leaving 9 bases between the germline ends. The CDR3 nucleotides are TGTGCCAGCAGCCAAGATCGGGGACACACAGATACGCAGTATTTT. Its protein is CASSQDRGHTDTQYF.

The CDR3 DNA follows: TGTGCCAGCAGTTACGGCACGGGGGCTAGCGGATATCAGGTCAATGAGCAGTTCTTC. As protein: CASSYGTGASGYQVNEQFF. The V gene is TRBV6-2 or TRBV6-3, the J gene TRBJ2-1, with D maybe TRBD2 (7 bases). Germline V gene sequence: CDR1 MNHEY, CDR2 SVGEGT. The ends were cut back, 2 bases at V and 6 bases at J, with 26 bases in the middle. The CDR3 contains 19 residues.

This clonotype was observed many times. The J gene is TRBJ2-1, the V gene TRBV5-1, with 7 bases identical to TRBD2. Per germline, CDR1 SGHRS and CDR2 YFSETQ. The V segment lost 0 bases and the J segment 2 bases; nucleotides outside the gene matches: 11. This CDR3 is built from 18 residues. Written as DNA, the CDR3 is TGCGCCAGCAGCTTGGGGTTGGATCTAGCGGTAACCTACAATGAGCAGTTCTTC. Encoded protein: CASSLGLDLAVTYNEQFF.

This clonotype was seen more than once but under ten times. The genes are TRBV7-8 and TRBJ2-2, with 11 bases matching TRBD2. This CDR3 contains 19 residues. Per germline, CDR1 SGHVS and CDR2 FQNEAQ. The J segment lost 4 bases and the V segment lost 0 bases, leaving 10 bases of the junction unmatched. In nucleotides, the CDR3 is TGTGCCAGCAGCTTAGCGCTACCGGGGCTAGCGGGAGGCACCGGGGAGCTGTTTTTT. Translating gives CASSLALPGLAGGTGELFF.

In regard to this clonotype: A much larger clonotype is one base distant, so this may be a read error. This chain links TRBV2 with TRBJ2-3; TRBD1 matches at 10 bases. CDR3 size: 14 residues. The germline gives CDR1 SNHLY, CDR2 FYNNEI. The ends lost 4 bases at V and 5 bases at J; junction bases unmatched: 3. The CDR3 sequence: CASSVGQGIDTQYF. Here the CDR3 DNA reads TGTGCCAGCAGTGTGGGACAGGGGATAGATACGCAGTATTTT.

The rearrangement uses TRBV20-1 and TRBJ2-7; tentatively, D is TRBD2 (5 bases). The CDR3 spans 16 residues. The germline V gene encodes CDR1 DFQATT and CDR2 SNEGSKA (reference sequence). V lost 0 bases, J lost 2 bases, and 17 bases lay in between. The CDR3 DNA reads TGCAGTGCTAGAGATATGGCGGGCGGTATAGCCTACGAGCAGTACTTC. Translation: CSARDMAGGIAYEQYF.

At least ten counts were recorded for this clonotype. The chain couples TRBV19 to TRBJ1-5, with D possibly being TRBD1 (6 bases). This CDR3 is 16 amino acids long. Per the germline V gene, CDR1 is LNHDA and CDR2 is SQIVND (reference sequence). The V end was cut by 4 bases, the J end by 1 base, with 14 bases between. CDR3 loop: CASSKTGTKSNQPQHF. The CDR3 coding sequence is TGTGCCAGTAGTAAAACAGGGACCAAGAGCAATCAGCCCCAGCATTTT.